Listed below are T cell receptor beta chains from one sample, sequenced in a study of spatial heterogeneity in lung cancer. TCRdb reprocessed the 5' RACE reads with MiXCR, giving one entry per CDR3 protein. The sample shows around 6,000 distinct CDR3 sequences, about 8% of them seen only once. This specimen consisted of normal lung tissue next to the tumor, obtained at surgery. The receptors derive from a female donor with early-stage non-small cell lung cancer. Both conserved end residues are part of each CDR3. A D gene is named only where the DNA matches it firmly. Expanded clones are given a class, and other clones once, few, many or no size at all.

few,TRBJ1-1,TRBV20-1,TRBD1,CSAQEGQGARRNTEAFF,TGCAGTGCCCAAGAGGGACAGGGGGCTCGTCGGAACACTGAAGCTTTCTTT
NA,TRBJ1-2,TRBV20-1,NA,CSASHGAGGGYTF,TGCAGTGCTAGTCACGGTGCGGGCGGGGGCTACACCTTC
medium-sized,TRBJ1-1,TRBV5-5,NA,CASSLAQGLNTEAFF,TGTGCCAGCAGCTTGGCGCAGGGCCTGAACACTGAAGCTTTCTTT
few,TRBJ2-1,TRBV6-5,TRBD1,CASSGTGQGINEQFF,TGTGCCAGCTCCGGAACGGGACAGGGTATCAATGAGCAGTTCTTC
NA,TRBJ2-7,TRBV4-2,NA,CASSQVQDYEQYF,TGTGCCAGCAGCCAAGTTCAGGACTACGAGCAGTACTTC
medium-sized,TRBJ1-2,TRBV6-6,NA,CASSYLSVGGYTF,TGTGCCAGCAGTTACCTGAGTGTTGGAGGCTACACCTTC
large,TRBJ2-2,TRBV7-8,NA,CASSAITGRTGELFF,TGTGCCAGCAGCGCCATCACGGGGAGGACCGGGGAGCTGTTTTTT
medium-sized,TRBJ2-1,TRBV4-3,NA,CASSQQGRTYNEQFF,TGCGCCAGCAGCCAACAGGGACGGACCTACAATGAGCAGTTCTTC
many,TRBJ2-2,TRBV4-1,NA,CASSQEFRNTGELFF,TGCGCCAGCAGCCAAGAGTTTAGGAACACCGGGGAGCTGTTTTTT
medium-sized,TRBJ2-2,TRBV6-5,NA,CASSRGAANTGELFF,TGTGCCAGCAGTAGGGGGGCGGCGAACACCGGGGAGCTGTTTTTT
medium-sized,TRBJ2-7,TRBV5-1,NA,CASSLAGQTYEQYF,TGCGCCAGCAGCTTGGCGGGGCAGACCTACGAGCAGTACTTC
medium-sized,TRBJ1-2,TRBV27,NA,CASSPAGSANYGYTF,TGTGCCAGCAGTCCTGCAGGGAGCGCTAACTATGGCTACACCTTC
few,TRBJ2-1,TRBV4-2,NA,CASSQDFASNNEQFF,TGTGCCAGCAGCCAAGATTTCGCTTCCAACAATGAGCAGTTCTTC
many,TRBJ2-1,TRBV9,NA,CASSPVGGGRDEQFF,TGTGCCAGCAGCCCCGTGGGGGGGGGGCGGGATGAGCAGTTCTTC
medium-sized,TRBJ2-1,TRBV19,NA,CASSIDYPGDEQFF,TGTGCCAGTAGTATAGACTACCCCGGGGATGAGCAGTTCTTC
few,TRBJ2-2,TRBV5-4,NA,CASSLVAGNTGELFF,TGTGCCAGCAGCTTAGTGGCGGGGAACACCGGGGAGCTGTTTTTT
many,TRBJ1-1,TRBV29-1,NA,CSVEPGWGEAFF,TGCAGCGTTGAGCCAGGCTGGGGTGAAGCTTTCTTT
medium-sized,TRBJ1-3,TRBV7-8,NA,CASSQYRVPFSGNTIYF,TGTGCCAGCAGCCAATACAGGGTGCCCTTCTCTGGAAACACCATATATTTT
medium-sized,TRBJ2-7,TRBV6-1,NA,CASSEARSSEQYF,TGTGCCAGCAGTGAAGCGCGAAGTTCCGAGCAGTACTTC
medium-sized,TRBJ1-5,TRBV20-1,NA,CSAQTGGTDQPQHF,TGCAGTGCCCAAACCGGAGGGACTGATCAGCCCCAGCATTTT
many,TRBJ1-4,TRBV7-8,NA,CASSPRRGVTNEKLFF,TGTGCCAGCAGCCCCCGGAGAGGGGTAACTAATGAAAAACTGTTTTTT
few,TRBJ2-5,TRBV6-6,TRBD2,CASSYGGGETQYF,TGTGCCAGCAGTTATGGCGGGGGGGAGACCCAGTACTTC
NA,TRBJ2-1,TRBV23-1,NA,CASSQPRRGVNEQFF,TGCGCCAGCAGTCAACCCCGCAGGGGCGTCAATGAGCAGTTCTTC
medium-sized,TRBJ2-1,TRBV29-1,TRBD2,CSVKGTSGGNNEQFF,TGCAGCGTGAAAGGGACTAGCGGGGGGAACAATGAGCAGTTCTTC
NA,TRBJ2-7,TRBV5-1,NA,CASSLLEGYEQYF,TGCGCCAGCAGCTTGCTGGAGGGCTACGAGCAGTACTTC
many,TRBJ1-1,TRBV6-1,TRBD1,CASSETGPEAFF,TGTGCCAGCTCGGAGACAGGGCCTGAAGCTTTCTTT
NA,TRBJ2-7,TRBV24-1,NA,CATSDSGGTGEQYF,TGTGCCACCAGTGATTCTGGGGGCACAGGGGAGCAGTACTTC
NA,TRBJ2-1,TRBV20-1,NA,CSARDVGGGPSYNEQFF,TGCAGTGCTAGAGACGTGGGGGGGGGGCCATCCTACAATGAGCAGTTCTTC
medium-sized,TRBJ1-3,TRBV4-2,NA,CASSLGGRNTIYF,TGTGCCAGCAGCCTTGGCGGACGAAACACCATATATTTT
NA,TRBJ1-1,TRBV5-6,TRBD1,CASSSPTGSTEAFF,TGTGCCAGCAGCTCCCCGACAGGGAGCACTGAAGCTTTCTTT
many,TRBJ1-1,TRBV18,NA,CASSQGTEAFF,TGTGCCAGCTCACAGGGTACAGAAGCTTTCTTT
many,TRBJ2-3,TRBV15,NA,CATSRDLLGTDTQYF,TGTGCCACCAGCAGAGATCTTCTAGGCACAGATACGCAGTATTTT
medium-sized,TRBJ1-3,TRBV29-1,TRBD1,CSVRGPGNTIYF,TGCAGCGTCAGGGGGCCTGGAAACACCATATATTTT
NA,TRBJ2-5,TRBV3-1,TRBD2,CASSLSRLAGGAAETQYF,TGTGCCAGCAGCCTCTCCAGGCTAGCGGGGGGGGCTGCGGAGACCCAGTACTTC
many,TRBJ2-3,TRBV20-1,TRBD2,CSALAGGTDTQYF,TGCAGTGCTCTAGCGGGGGGGACTGATACGCAGTATTTT
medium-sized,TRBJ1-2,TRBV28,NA,CASSHTYGYTF,TGTGCCAGCAGTCATACCTATGGCTACACCTTC
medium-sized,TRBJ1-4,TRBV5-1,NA,CASSLGPREEKLFF,TGCGCCAGCAGCTTGGGCCCTAGGGAGGAAAAACTGTTTTTT